This T cell receptor beta chain was identified during a study of read filtering for tumor transcriptome and immune sequencing. Concerning this clonotype itself: A far larger clone lies a single base away; this is likely a read error.

Molecular barcoded adaptors covering alpha/delta and beta/gamma chains were used on approximately 440 ng RNA. Using its own MiXCR run on the reads, TCRdb lists one record per CDR3 protein. There are approximately 90,000 distinct CDR3 sequences in the sample; 20% to 25% occur only once, and roughly 10% lies in the top ten. Germline CDR1 is MNHEY and CDR2 is SVGAGI. The CDR3 consists of 15 residues. With 2 bases removed from V and 1 base from J, the gap between germline ends came to 11 bases. V usage is TRBV6-5 and J usage is TRBJ1-1; D unclear. The sample consisted of a population of CD138-negative cells sorted from bone marrow. The receptor was derived from a donor at least 40 years old with multiple myeloma. The CDR3 coding sequence is TGTGCCAGCAGTTACGCGCGAAGGACGAACACTGAAGCTTTCTTT. It specifies CASSYARRTNTEAFF.